Below, one T cell receptor beta chain is given with its context. Trimming pared 10 bases from V and 7 bases from J, leaving 13 bases between. The CDR3 runs 11 residues. Germline V CDR1 and CDR2: SGHDN, FVKESK. This sample was included in a study of patients and donors after allogeneic stem cell transplantation. Each CDR3 protein is one row after TCRdb ran MiXCR on the RT-PCR reads. The sample holds over 350,000 distinct CDR3 sequences; roughly 16% are singletons and the top ten take roughly 7.2%. The receptor comes from a human donor who was either an allogeneic HSCT recipient or a stem cell or donor lymphocyte infusion donor (not recorded which). It is not recorded whose cells these are; they may come from a transplant donor. This chain joins TRBV14 and TRBJ2-5, with D tentatively TRBD2 (6 bases). The sample taken for sequencing was blood, either unsorted or a sorted T cell fraction (not recorded which). The CDR3 is CATGQGGTQYF. DNA for the CDR3: TGTGCCACCGGTCAGGGAGGGACCCAGTACTTC.